This TCR beta chain is drawn from a study of cytomegalovirus exposure and HLA in healthy donors. About the study: Genotyping showed around 81% of roughly 400 donors falling in the Caucasian-associated ancestry cluster.

This clone showed up just once. The antigen remains unidentified. Study conclusions and caveats: The study designated 160 or so TCR beta chains cytomegalovirus-associated.

This CDR3 comprises 13 residues. V lost 5 bases, J lost 0 bases, and 9 bases lay in between. The germline gives CDR1 GTSNPN, CDR2 SVGIG (reference sequence). 13 Jbeta primers and 60 Vbeta primers were used for the PCR. The table came from immunoSEQ multiplex PCR; TCRdb's copy has only in-frame clones and leaves some out. The sample consists of approximately 160,000 clones, 80% to 90% of them appearing once. Sequencing used PBMCs. The V call is TRBV30, the J call TRBJ2-3; D perhaps matches TRBD2 (6 bases). This clonotype originated in a woman younger than 35 in good health and CMV-seronegative. The chain's CDR3 is CAWLAWSTDTQYF. The DNA for the CDR3 is TGTGCCTGGCTAGCGTGGAGCACAGATACGCAGTATTTT.